This T cell receptor beta chain was found in a study of blood T cell repertoires in COVID-19. Study in general: Both acute and convalescent COVID-19 samples were obtained from the United States, Italy and Spain. Sources were T cells, B-cell-depleted T cells, or PBMCs; the material itself was cDNA or gDNA.

Original processing notes: How many nucleated cells were present was estimated from reference gene primer amplification. Method: immunoSEQ multiplex PCR; TCRdb's copy keeps in-frame clones and lacks some. Clonal size and the V and J genes are those of that table, whereas D and trimming came from the DNA. The sample holds over 120,000 clones, 84% seen once. Germline V gene lookup returns CDR1 PRHDT and CDR2 FYEKMQ (reference sequence). V shed 4 bases and J 6 bases; nucleotides not matched to a gene: 10. This CDR3 has 15 amino acids. This rearrangement joins TRBV13 to TRBJ2-3, with 7 bases that match TRBD1. The sequencing sample was made of peripheral blood. The clonotype originates from a human donor in a cohort sampled during active COVID-19. The CDR3: CASSSQGTAPDTQYF. In DNA, the CDR3 is TGTGCCAGCAGCTCGCAAGGGACAGCGCCCGATACGCAGTATTTT.